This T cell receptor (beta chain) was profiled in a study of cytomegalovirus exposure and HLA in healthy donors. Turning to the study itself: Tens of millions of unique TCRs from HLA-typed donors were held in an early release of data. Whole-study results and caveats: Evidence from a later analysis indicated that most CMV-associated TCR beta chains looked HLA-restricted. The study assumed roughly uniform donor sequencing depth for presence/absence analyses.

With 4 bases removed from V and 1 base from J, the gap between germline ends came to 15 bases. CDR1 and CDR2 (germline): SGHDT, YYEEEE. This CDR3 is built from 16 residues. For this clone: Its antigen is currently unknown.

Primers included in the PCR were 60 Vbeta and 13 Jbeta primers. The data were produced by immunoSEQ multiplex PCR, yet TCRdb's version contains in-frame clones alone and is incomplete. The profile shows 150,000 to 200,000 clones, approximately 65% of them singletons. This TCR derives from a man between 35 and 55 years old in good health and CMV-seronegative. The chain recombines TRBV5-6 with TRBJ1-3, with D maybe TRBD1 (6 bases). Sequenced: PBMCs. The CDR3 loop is CASSLTGSGSGNTIYF. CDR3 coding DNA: TGTGCCAGCAGCCTTACAGGGTCTGGGTCTGGAAACACCATATATTTT.